The rows below give T cell receptor beta chains drawn from one sample of a study of blood T cell repertoires in COVID-19. The repertoire was sequenced with immunoSEQ multiplex PCR; TCRdb's copy has only in-frame clones and lacks some. This sample yields under 200,000 clones, of which about 87% are seen a single time; just over 2.5% belongs to the top ten. Sample: peripheral blood. The receptors originated from a woman aged 80 or older with COVID-19, enrolled during active disease. CDR3s leave out the opening cysteine and the closing phenylalanine or tryptophan. Each record gives: V gene, CDR3 length, CDR3 protein.

TRBV28 | 11 | ATKTGWRTEAF
TRBV2 | 13 | ASRAGTGGYTEAF
TRBV27 | 10 | ASSPSTGLAF
TRBV20-1 | 12 | SASLAANTDTQY
TRBV7-2 | 11 | ASSSTVNTEAF
TRBV6-2/TRBV6-3 | 12 | ASSLTAGPYGYT
TRBV5-6 | 14 | ASSLFGTAPDYGYT
TRBV11-3 | 11 | ASSLSSYNEQF
TRBV4-3 | 15 | ASSQSRDRKNNQPQH
TRBV5-1 | 11 | ASARGSNEKLF
TRBV5-1 | 12 | ASSSSGTLYEQY
TRBV19 | 15 | ASSKTPGQGGNQPQH
TRBV7-9 | 11 | ASRPRDSYEQY
TRBV7-2 | 17 | ASSFGTGTLSSYNSPLH
TRBV15 | 12 | ATSIGAYQETQY
TRBV19 | 14 | ASSIGQDFMNTEAF
TRBV28 | 9 | ASSPGYGYT
TRBV30 | 11 | AWSGPGNTEAF
TRBV10-2 | 12 | ASSSQTGVNEQF
TRBV25-1 | 12 | ASSDGGSHQPQH
TRBV19 | 13 | ASSSGWGANEKLF
TRBV3-1/TRBV3-2 | 12 | ASSASGYTGELF
TRBV6-5 | 13 | ASSLRRGETYEQY
TRBV18 | 15 | ASSLRDQGRGSEKLF
TRBV4-3 | 11 | ASSQDLLTDKF
TRBV5-1 | 12 | ASSLGQGSHEQF
TRBV28 | 11 | ASSEEVIDTQY
TRBV5-8 | 13 | ASSLWTTPNEKLF
TRBV15 | 14 | ATSRESASGFDEQY
TRBV5-6 | 12 | ASSLNGNNEKLF
TRBV13 | 14 | ASSLVSRAGVVEAF